This T cell receptor beta chain originates from a study of identical twins. The ends were cut back, 7 bases at V and 3 bases at J, with 21 bases in the middle. CDR3 length equals 15 residues. The germline CDR1 and CDR2 sequences are GTSNPN and SVGIG (reference sequence). One entry per CDR3 protein results from TCRdb running MiXCR on the 5' RACE reads. Counted here are a few hundred thousand distinct CDR3 sequences, more than 9% occurring once; the ten biggest clones make up roughly 3%. The same data also went into a second study, on yellow fever vaccine responses in identical twins.

This clonotype originated in a woman aged 18-35 years in good health. The genes are TRBV30 and TRBJ1-1, with unresolved D. The sample consisted of PBMCs. For the CDR3, the DNA is TGTGCCTCTACGGGATTACCGGTGGCAGACACTGAAGCTTTCTTT. Residues: CASTGLPVADTEAFF.